This paragraph reports one TCR beta chain. The antigen it binds to is not known. No base quality information exists; no much larger clone differs at one position. Receptor libraries were prepared by the immunoSEQ multiplex PCR assay. TCRdb mirrors the immuneACCESS table, restricted to in-frame sequences. Some clones are absent from its copies; in checked studies, under half trace to an unresolved V gene, and the reason for the others is unknown. This sample is represented by about 81,000 clones; around 95% of them were singletons. The ten largest clones capture roughly 0.37% of the sample. V is trimmed back by 3 bases and J by 4 bases, and the junction contains 5 bases that no gene match accounts for. The CDR3 contains 15 residues, cysteine and phenylalanine counted. The sequence is cut down to CDR3 DNA, 45 bases in frame from base 1. Via the germline V gene, CDR1 is SGDLS and CDR2 YYNGEE. This sample was taken from a study of technical replicates of blood from a handful of donors (TCRdb year 2017).

The receptor's source is a human donor in good health. Rearrangement joined TRBV9 to TRBJ2-2; 8 central bases correspond to TRBD2. Sequencing was done on a sample of T cells isolated from PBMCs. The CDR3 reads as follows: CASSGGAGGTGELFF. The DNA is as follows: TGTGCCAGCAGCGGGGGGGCGGGAGGCACCGGGGAGCTGTTTTTT.